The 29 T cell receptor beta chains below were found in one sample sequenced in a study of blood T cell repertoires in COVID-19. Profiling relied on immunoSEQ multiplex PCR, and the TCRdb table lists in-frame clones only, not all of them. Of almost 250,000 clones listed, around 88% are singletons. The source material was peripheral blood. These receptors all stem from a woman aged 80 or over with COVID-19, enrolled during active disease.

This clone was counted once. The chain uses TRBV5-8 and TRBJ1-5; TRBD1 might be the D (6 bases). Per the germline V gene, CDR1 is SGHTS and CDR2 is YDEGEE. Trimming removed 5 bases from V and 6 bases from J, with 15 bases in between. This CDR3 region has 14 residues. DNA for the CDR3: TGTGCCAGCAGTTCGGGGGGGGCTAGTCAGCCCCAGCATTTT. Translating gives CASSSGGASQPQHF.

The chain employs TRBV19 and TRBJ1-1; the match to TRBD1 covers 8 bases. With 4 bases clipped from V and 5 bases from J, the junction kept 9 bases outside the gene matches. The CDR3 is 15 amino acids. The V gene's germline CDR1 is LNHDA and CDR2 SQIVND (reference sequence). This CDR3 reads CASSRGDRGGTEAFF. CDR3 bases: TGTGCCAGTAGTAGAGGAGACAGGGGAGGGACTGAAGCTTTCTTT.

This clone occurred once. The CDR3 loop is CATSREWTGNQPQHF. The CDR3 nucleotides are TGTGCCACCAGCAGAGAATGGACAGGGAATCAGCCCCAGCATTTT. The chain combines TRBV15 with TRBJ1-5; 8 bases line up with TRBD1. CDR1 and CDR2 (germline): LNHNV, YYDKDF (reference sequence). Trimming cost V 0 bases and J 4 bases; bases outside gene matches: 2. CDR3 length: 15 amino acids. Full variable domain (outside the CDR3, taken from reference TRBV15 and TRBJ1-5): DAMVIQNPRYQVTQFGKPVTLSCSQTLNHNVMYWYQQKSSQAPKLLFHYYDKDFNNEADTPDNFQSRRPNTSFCFLDIRSPGLGDTAMYLCATSREWTGNQPQHFGDGTRLSIL.

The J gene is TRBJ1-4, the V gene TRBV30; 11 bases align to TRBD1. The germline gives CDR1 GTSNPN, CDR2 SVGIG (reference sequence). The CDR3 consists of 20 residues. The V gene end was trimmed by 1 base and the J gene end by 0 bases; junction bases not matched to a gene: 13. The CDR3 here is CAWSANRDRGNQATNEKLFF. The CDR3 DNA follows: TGTGCCTGGAGTGCCAACCGGGACAGGGGGAATCAGGCAACTAATGAAAAACTGTTTTTT.

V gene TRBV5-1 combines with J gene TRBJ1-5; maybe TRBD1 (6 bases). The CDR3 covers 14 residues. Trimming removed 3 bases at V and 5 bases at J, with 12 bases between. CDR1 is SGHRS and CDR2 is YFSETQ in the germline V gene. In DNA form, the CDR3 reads TGCGCCAGCAGCTCGGGACAACTGGATCAGCCCCAGCATTTT. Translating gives CASSSGQLDQPQHF.

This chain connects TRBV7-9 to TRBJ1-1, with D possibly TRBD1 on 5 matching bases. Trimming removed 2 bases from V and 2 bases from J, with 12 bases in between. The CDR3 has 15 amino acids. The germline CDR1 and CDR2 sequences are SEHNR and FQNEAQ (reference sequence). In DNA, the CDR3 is TGTGCCAGCAGCTTATCAGGAGGGGTCAACACTGAAGCTTTCTTT. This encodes CASSLSGGVNTEAFF. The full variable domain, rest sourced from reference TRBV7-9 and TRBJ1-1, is DTGVSQNPRHKITKRGQNVTFRCDPISEHNRLYWYRQTLGQGPEFLTYFQNEAQLEKSRLLSDRFSAERPKGSFSTLEIQRTEQGDSAMYLCASSLSGGVNTEAFFGQGTRLTVV.

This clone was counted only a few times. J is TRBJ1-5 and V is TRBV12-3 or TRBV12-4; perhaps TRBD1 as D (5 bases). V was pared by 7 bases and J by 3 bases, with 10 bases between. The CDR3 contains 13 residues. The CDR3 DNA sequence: TGTGCCAGCACCCTGGGGCCCAATCAGCCCCAGCATTTT. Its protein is CASTLGPNQPQHF.

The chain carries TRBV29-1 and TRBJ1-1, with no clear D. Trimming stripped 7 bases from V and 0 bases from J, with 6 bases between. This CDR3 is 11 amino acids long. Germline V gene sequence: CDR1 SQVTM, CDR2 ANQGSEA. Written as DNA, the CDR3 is TGCAGCGCCTTCCTGAACACTGAAGCTTTCTTT. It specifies CSAFLNTEAFF.

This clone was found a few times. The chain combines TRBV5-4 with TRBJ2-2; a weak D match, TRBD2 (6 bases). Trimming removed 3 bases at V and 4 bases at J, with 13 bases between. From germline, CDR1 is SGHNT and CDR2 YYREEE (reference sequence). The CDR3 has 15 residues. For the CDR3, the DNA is TGTGCCAGCAGCTCCGGGACTTTCATCACCGGGGAGCTGTTTTTT. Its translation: CASSSGTFITGELFF.

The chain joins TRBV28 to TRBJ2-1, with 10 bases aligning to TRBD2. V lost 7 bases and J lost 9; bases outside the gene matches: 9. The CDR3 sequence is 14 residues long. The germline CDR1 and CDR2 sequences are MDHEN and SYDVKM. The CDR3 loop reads CASNKRGGRGEQFF. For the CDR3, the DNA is TGTGCCAGCAACAAGCGGGGGGGCCGAGGTGAGCAGTTCTTC. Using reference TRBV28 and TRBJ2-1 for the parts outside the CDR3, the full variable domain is DVKVTQSSRYLVKRTGEKVFLECVQDMDHENMFWYRQDPGLGLRLIYFSYDVKMKEKGDIPEGYSVSREKKERFSLILESASTNQTSMYLCASNKRGGRGEQFFGPGTRLTVL.

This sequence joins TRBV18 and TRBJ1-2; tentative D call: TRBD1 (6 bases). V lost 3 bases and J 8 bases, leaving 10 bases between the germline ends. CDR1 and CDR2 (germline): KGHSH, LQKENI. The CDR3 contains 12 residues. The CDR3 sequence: CASSPDRFGYTF. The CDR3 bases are TGTGCCAGCTCACCGGACAGATTCGGCTACACCTTC.

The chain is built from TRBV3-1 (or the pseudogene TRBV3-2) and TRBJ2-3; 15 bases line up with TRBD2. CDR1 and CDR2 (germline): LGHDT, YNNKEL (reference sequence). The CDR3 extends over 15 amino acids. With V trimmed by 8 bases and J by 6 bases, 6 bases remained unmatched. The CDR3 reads CASAGTSGGTDTQYF. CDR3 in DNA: TGTGCCAGCGCCGGGACTAGCGGGGGGACGGATACGCAGTATTTT.

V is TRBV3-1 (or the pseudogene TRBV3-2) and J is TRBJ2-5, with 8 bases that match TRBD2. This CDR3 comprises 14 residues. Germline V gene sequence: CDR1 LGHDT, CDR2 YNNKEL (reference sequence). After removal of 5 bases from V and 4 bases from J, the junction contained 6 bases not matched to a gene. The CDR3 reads CASSYGGARETQYF. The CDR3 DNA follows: TGTGCCAGCAGCTACGGGGGGGCCAGAGAGACCCAGTACTTC.

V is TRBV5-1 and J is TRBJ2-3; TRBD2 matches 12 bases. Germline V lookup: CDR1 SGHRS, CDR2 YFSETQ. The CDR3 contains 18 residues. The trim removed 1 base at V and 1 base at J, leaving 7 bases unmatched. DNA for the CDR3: TGCGCCAGCAGCTTGTGGCTAGCGGGGGGGCCTGGCACAGATACGCAGTATTTT. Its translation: CASSLWLAGGPGTDTQYF.

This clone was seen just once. CDR3 region: CASSHGPGYNEQFF. Here the CDR3 DNA reads TGTGCCAGCAGCCACGGTCCAGGGTACAATGAGCAGTTCTTC. This sequence joins TRBV7-9 and TRBJ2-1, with D possibly matching TRBD1 (5 bases). V was shortened by 5 bases and J by 4 bases, with 12 bases between the two germline ends. Germline V lookup: CDR1 SEHNR, CDR2 FQNEAQ (reference sequence). The CDR3 spans 14 residues.

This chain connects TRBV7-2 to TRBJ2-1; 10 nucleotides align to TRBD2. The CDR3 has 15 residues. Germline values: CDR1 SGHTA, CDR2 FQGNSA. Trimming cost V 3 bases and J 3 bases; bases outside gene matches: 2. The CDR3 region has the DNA TGTGCCAGCAGCTTGGGACTAGCGAGCTACAATGAGCAGTTCTTC. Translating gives CASSLGLASYNEQFF.

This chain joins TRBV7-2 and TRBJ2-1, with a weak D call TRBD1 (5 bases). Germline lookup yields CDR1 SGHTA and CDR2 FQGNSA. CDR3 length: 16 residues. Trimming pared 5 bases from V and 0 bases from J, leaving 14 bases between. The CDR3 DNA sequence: TGTGCCAGCAGCAAAGACCGACAGAGCTCCTACAATGAGCAGTTCTTC. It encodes CASSKDRQSSYNEQFF.

CDR3 DNA: TGCGCCAGCAGCTACTACGGTAGCGGGGGGGCGACAGATACGCAGTATTTT. Its translation: CASSYYGSGGATDTQYF. The V call is TRBV5-1, the J call TRBJ2-3; 11 nucleotides agree with TRBD2. This CDR3 region has 17 residues. Germline V gene lookup returns CDR1 SGHRS and CDR2 YFSETQ. J gave up 3 bases and V 3 bases, and 9 bases lay outside the gene matches.

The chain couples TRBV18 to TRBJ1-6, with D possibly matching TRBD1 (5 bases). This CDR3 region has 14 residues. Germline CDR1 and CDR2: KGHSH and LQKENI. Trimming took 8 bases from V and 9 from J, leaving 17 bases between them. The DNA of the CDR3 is TGTGCCAGCACAAAAGGGGAGGGTGGTTCACCCCTCCACTTT. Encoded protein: CASTKGEGGSPLHF.

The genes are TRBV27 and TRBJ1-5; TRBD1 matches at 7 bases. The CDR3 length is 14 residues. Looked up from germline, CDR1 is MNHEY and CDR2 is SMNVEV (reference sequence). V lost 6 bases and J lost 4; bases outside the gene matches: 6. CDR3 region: CASSLRQGNQPQHF. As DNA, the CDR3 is TGTGCCAGCAGCCTGCGACAGGGAAATCAGCCCCAGCATTTT.

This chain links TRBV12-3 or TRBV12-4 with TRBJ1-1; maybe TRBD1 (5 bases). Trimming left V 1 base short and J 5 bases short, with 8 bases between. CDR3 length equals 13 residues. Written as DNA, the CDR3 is TGTGCCAGCAGTTTAGGGGAGGGGACTGAAGCTTTCTTT. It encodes CASSLGEGTEAFF.

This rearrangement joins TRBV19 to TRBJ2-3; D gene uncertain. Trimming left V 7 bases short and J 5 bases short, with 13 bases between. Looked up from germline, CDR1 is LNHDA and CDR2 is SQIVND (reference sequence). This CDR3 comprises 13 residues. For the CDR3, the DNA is TGTGCCAGTACCGATAACCTAGGAGATACGCAGTATTTT. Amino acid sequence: CASTDNLGDTQYF.

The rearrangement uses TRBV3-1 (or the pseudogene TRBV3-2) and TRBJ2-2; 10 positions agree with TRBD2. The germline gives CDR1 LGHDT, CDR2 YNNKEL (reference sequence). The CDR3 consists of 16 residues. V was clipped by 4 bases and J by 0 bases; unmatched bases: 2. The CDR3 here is CASSLAGGPNTGELFF. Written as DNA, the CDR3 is TGTGCCAGCAGCCTAGCGGGGGGCCCGAACACCGGGGAGCTGTTTTTT.

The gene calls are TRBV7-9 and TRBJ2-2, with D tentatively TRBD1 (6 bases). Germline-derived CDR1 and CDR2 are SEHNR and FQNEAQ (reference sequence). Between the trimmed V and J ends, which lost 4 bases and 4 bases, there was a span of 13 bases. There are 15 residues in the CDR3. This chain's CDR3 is CASSSWGQGTGELFF. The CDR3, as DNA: TGTGCCAGCAGCTCGTGGGGGCAGGGCACCGGGGAGCTGTTTTTT.

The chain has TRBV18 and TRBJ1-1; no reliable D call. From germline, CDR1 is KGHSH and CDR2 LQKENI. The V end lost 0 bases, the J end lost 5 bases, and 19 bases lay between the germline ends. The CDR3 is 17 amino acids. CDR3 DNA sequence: TGTGCCAGCTCACCACCGATCGGGTCCCCCCATGGGACTGAAGCTTTCTTT. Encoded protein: CASSPPIGSPHGTEAFF.

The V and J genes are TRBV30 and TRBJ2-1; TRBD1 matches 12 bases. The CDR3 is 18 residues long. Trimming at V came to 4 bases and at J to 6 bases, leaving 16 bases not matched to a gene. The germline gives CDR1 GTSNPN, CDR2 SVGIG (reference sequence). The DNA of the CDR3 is TGTGCCTGGAAAAACACCGGGACAGGGGGCGCGTGGGGCAATGAGCAGTTCTTC. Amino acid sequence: CAWKNTGTGGAWGNEQFF.

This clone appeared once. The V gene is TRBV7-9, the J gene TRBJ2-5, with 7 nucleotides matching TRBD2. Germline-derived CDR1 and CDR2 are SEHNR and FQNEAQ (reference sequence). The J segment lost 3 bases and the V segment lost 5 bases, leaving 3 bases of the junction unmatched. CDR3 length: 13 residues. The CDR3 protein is CASSPAGKETQYF. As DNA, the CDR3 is TGTGCCAGCAGCCCAGCGGGGAAAGAGACCCAGTACTTC.

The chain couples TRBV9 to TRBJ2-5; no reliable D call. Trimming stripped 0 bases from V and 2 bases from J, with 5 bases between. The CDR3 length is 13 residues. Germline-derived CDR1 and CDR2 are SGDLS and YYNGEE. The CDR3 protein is CASSVVSQETQYF. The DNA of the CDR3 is TGTGCCAGCAGCGTAGTGAGTCAAGAGACCCAGTACTTC. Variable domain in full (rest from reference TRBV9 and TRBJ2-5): DSGVTQTPKHLITATGQRVTLRCSPRSGDLSVYWYQQSLDQGLQFLIQYYNGEERAKGNILERFSAQQFPDLHSELNLSSLELGDSALYFCASSVVSQETQYFGPGTRLLVL.

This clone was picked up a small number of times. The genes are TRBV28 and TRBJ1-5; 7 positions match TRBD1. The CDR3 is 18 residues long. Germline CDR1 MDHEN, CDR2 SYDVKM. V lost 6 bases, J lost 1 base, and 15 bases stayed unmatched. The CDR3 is CASRSDRVPYRSNQPQHF. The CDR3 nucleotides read TGTGCCAGCAGGAGTGACAGGGTCCCTTATAGGAGCAATCAGCCCCAGCATTTT.